The TCR beta chain under discussion was sequenced for a study of beta chain features in type 1 diabetes. Findings of the study overall: Possibly, sequencing cDNA over-represented cells that had high TCR expression levels. Type 1 diabetes patients had moderately but significantly shorter TCRB CDR3s in all four CD4+ subsets.

cDNA synthesis used the whole RNA isolate, giving expressed TCRB sequences. The repertoire was sequenced with immunoSEQ multiplex PCR; TCRdb's copy has only in-frame clones and lacks some. This repertoire shows 600,000 to 700,000 clones, about an eighth found once; its top ten account for around 0.12%. The table lists this clone with a few counts. Its cognate antigen is unknown. Approximately 100 mL of blood, on average, came from one heparinised draw per donor. Cell sorting via CD45RO/CCR7/CD25/CD127/CD95/CD27 was performed to obtain CD4+ naive, central memory, regulatory and stem cell-like memory cells. J was trimmed by 4 bases and V by 4 bases; bases with no gene match: 13. Germline V lookup: CDR1 LGHNA, CDR2 YSLEER. This CDR3 has 16 residues.

The V and J genes are TRBV4-3 and TRBJ2-7; 7 nucleotides align to TRBD1. This clonotype was obtained from a young man with type 1 diabetes. Sequencing was carried out using naive CD4+ T cells from blood. The CDR3 loop reads CASSLGRDSLRYEQYF. CDR3 DNA sequence: TGCGCCAGCAGCCTGGGCCGGGACAGCCTACGTTACGAGCAGTACTTC.